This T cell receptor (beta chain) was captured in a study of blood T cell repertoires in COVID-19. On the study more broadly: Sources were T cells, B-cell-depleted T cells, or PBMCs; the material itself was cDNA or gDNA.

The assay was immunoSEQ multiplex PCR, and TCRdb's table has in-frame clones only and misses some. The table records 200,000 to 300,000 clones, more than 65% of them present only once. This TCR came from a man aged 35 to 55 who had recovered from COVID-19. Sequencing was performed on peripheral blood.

CDR3 sequence: CAIKTGTSLDEQYF. CDR3 coding DNA: TGTGCCATCAAGACTGGGACTAGCTTGGACGAGCAGTACTTC. V is TRBV10-3 and J is TRBJ2-7, with TRBD2 matching 9 bases. CDR1 is ENHRY, CDR2 SYGVKD, per germline. The V and J ends lost 7 bases and 5 bases, in that order; junction bases with no gene match: 9. The CDR3 runs 14 residues.